Below are 27 T cell receptor beta chains sequenced from a single sample in a study of blood T cell repertoires in COVID-19. Data came from immunoSEQ multiplex PCR; TCRdb stores just in-frame clones and leaves some out. The table lists about 37,000 clones, 80% of them singletons. Sequencing was done on a sample of peripheral blood. These receptors all stem from a woman in her sixties or seventies with acute or convalescent COVID-19.

This rearrangement joins TRBV6-2 or TRBV6-3 to TRBJ2-7, with TRBD1 identical over 8 bases. The CDR3 spans 15 residues. Trimming took 2 bases from V and 7 from J; bases not matched to a gene: 10. From germline, CDR1 is MNHEY and CDR2 SVGEGT. CDR3 nucleotide sequence: TGTGCCAGCAGTTACGCTGGACAGGGTGCGTATGAGCAGTACTTC. Its protein is CASSYAGQGAYEQYF.

The CDR3 is CASSWGSRGDGYTF. CDR3 bases: TGTGCCAGCAGCTGGGGCTCCCGGGGGGATGGCTACACCTTC. The V gene is TRBV27, the J gene TRBJ1-2; D is perhaps TRBD1 (5 bases). V lost 6 bases to trimming and J lost 6 bases, with 17 bases between them. Germline V lookup: CDR1 MNHEY, CDR2 SMNVEV (reference sequence). This CDR3 has 14 amino acids.

The V and J genes are TRBV18 and TRBJ2-1; D call uncertain. Looked up from germline, CDR1 is KGHSH and CDR2 is LQKENI. The CDR3 sequence is 14 residues long. V was shortened by 2 bases and J by 2 bases, with 7 bases between the two germline ends. The CDR3 bases are TGTGCCAGCTCACCAAGTGGCACCTACAATGAGCAGTTCTTC. Protein sequence: CASSPSGTYNEQFF. The whole variable domain, filled in from reference TRBV18 and TRBJ2-1, reads NAGVMQNPRHLVRRRGQEARLRCSPMKGHSHVYWYRQLPEEGLKFMVYLQKENIIDESGMPKERFSAEFPKEGPSILRIQQVVRGDSAAYFCASSPSGTYNEQFFGPGTRLTVL.

This clone was counted between two and nine times. The V call is TRBV6-5, the J call TRBJ2-2; TRBD2 might be the D (5 bases). The CDR3 contains 14 residues. The germline V gene has CDR1 MNHEY and CDR2 SVGAGI. V lost 4 bases to trimming and J lost 5 bases, with 11 bases between them. The CDR3 loop is CASSSGTETGELFF. The CDR3 DNA is TGTGCCAGCAGTTCGGGAACGGAAACCGGGGAGCTGTTTTTT.

This rearrangement joins TRBV7-9 to TRBJ1-5; TRBD1 might be the D (5 bases). CDR3 length equals 14 residues. Germline V CDR1 and CDR2: SEHNR, FQNEAQ (reference sequence). V was clipped by 2 bases and J by 5 bases, with 10 bases between them. The CDR3 loop reads CASSLPGSHQPQHF. CDR3 nucleotide sequence: TGTGCCAGCAGCTTACCAGGGTCGCATCAGCCCCAGCATTTT.

V is TRBV10-3 and J is TRBJ2-1; 15 nucleotides line up with TRBD2. V dropped 6 bases and J dropped 3; count of bases not matched to a gene: 9. CDR3 size: 18 residues. CDR1 ENHRY and CDR2 SYGVKD come from the germline V gene. DNA of the CDR3: TGTGCCATCAGCTCAGGGACTAGCGGGAGGTGGGGCTACAATGAGCAGTTCTTC. Amino acid sequence: CAISSGTSGRWGYNEQFF.

The V call is TRBV19, the J call TRBJ1-5; TRBD1 might be the D (5 bases). Trimming left V 3 bases short and J 5 bases short, with 11 bases between. This CDR3 comprises 14 residues. Per germline, CDR1 LNHDA and CDR2 SQIVND (reference sequence). In DNA, the CDR3 is TGTGCCAGTAGTATGATCGGGGACTATCAGCCCCAGCATTTT. It is translated as CASSMIGDYQPQHF.

The chain recombines TRBV6-1 with TRBJ1-4; D remains unclear. The germline gives CDR1 MNHNS, CDR2 SASEGT. V was pared by 1 base and J by 7 bases, with 13 bases between. The CDR3 spans 15 residues. The DNA for the CDR3 is TGTGCCAGCAGTGAAGAGGGTTGGGAGGGTGAAAAACTGTTTTTT. It is translated as CASSEEGWEGEKLFF.

The count of this clone is one. This chain connects TRBV6-5 to TRBJ1-5; 9 bases align to TRBD1. CDR3 length: 15 amino acids. Looked up from germline, CDR1 is MNHEY and CDR2 is SVGAGI. J gave up 3 bases and V 6 bases, and 6 bases lay outside the gene matches. Here the CDR3 reads CASSPGTGINQPQHF. The CDR3 nucleotides are TGTGCCAGCAGCCCCGGGACAGGGATCAATCAGCCCCAGCATTTT.

The V gene is TRBV7-9, the J gene TRBJ2-7; a weak D match, TRBD2 (5 bases). Germline CDR1 is SEHNR and CDR2 is FQNEAQ (reference sequence). The CDR3 covers 13 residues. V dropped 4 bases and J dropped 6 bases, with 13 bases sitting between them. This chain's CDR3 is CASSSSGLSEQYF. The CDR3 nucleotides read TGTGCCAGCAGCTCCTCGGGGTTGTCCGAGCAGTACTTC. Supplemented by reference TRBV7-9 and TRBJ2-7, the full variable domain reads DTGVSQNPRHKITKRGQNVTFRCDPISEHNRLYWYRQTLGQGPEFLTYFQNEAQLEKSRLLSDRFSAERPKGSFSTLEIQRTEQGDSAMYLCASSSSGLSEQYFGPGTRLTVT.

The V call is TRBV19, the J call TRBJ1-1; 8 bases are a match to TRBD1. The CDR3 is made up of 15 amino acids. The V and J ends lost 6 bases and 4 bases, in that order; junction bases with no gene match: 10. The germline V gene has CDR1 LNHDA and CDR2 SQIVND (reference sequence). CDR3 bases: TGTGCCAGTAGCCGCCCGGGCAGGGGGCCCACTGAAGCTTTCTTT. Translation gives CASSRPGRGPTEAFF. The variable domain in full, with the rest retrieved from reference TRBV19 and TRBJ1-1, is DGGITQSPKYLFRKEGQNVTLSCEQNLNHDAMYWYRQDPGQGLRLIYYSQIVNDFQKGDIAEGYSVSREKKESFPLTVTSAQKNPTAFYLCASSRPGRGPTEAFFGQGTRLTVV.

This clone was counted a single time. The V call is TRBV28, the J call TRBJ2-5; TRBD2 might be the D (7 bases). V was cut by 6 bases and J by 4 bases, with 18 bases left in between. The CDR3 contains 15 residues. Germline assignment: CDR1 MDHEN and CDR2 SYDVKM. The CDR3 reads CASRPQVAGAETQYF. The CDR3 DNA reads as TGTGCCAGCAGACCCCAGGTGGCGGGGGCAGAGACCCAGTACTTC.

The genes are TRBV6-1 and TRBJ2-5; no clear D. The length of the CDR3 is 14 residues. V lost 3 bases and J 2 bases, leaving 10 bases between the germline ends. The germline CDR1 and CDR2 sequences are MNHNS and SASEGT. The DNA of the CDR3 is TGTGCCAGCAGTGACCTCGGAGATCAAGAGACCCAGTACTTC. Translation gives CASSDLGDQETQYF.

The V gene is TRBV6-5, the J gene TRBJ1-2, with no clear D. The V and J ends lost 7 bases and 0 bases respectively, with 9 bases between them. Germline V gene lookup returns CDR1 MNHEY and CDR2 SVGAGI. The CDR3 is made up of 13 amino acids. In DNA, the CDR3 is TGTGCCAGCAAGTATCGGGCTAACTATGGCTACACCTTC. Translated, it gives CASKYRANYGYTF.

CDR3 sequence: CASSSRAGTNEKLFF. CDR3 nucleotide sequence: TGCGCCAGCAGCAGCCGGGCGGGTACTAATGAAAAACTGTTTTTT. V and J are TRBV5-1 and TRBJ1-4; no clear D gene. The V gene lost 4 bases and the J gene lost 2 bases, with 12 bases spanning the gap. Germline loops: CDR1 SGHRS, CDR2 YFSETQ. The CDR3 consists of 15 residues.

The chain recombines TRBV29-1 with TRBJ2-6, with 11 positions matching TRBD1. Germline V gene data show CDR1 as SQVTM and CDR2 as ANQGSEA. With 8 bases clipped from V and 0 bases from J, the junction kept 3 bases outside the gene matches. The CDR3 is 15 residues long. The CDR3 coding sequence is TGCAGCAAAGGGACAGGGGGCTCTGGGGCCAACGTCCTGACTTTC. Protein product: CSKGTGGSGANVLTF.

The chain has TRBV7-8 and TRBJ1-1; D unclear. This CDR3 is 13 amino acids long. Germline CDR1 and CDR2: SGHVS and FQNEAQ. The V end was cut by 1 base, the J end by 4 bases, with 7 bases between. CDR3 sequence (DNA): TGTGCCAGCAGCTTAGTACAGAGCACTGAAGCTTTCTTT. This codes for CASSLVQSTEAFF.

V and J are TRBV19 and TRBJ1-2; the match to TRBD1 covers 7 bases. CDR1 and CDR2 from the germline V gene are LNHDA and SQIVND (reference sequence). The CDR3 sequence is 13 residues long. V trimming: 5 bases; J trimming: 5 bases; junction bases outside the gene matches: 5. The CDR3 DNA is TGTGCCAGTAGTGCGACAGGGCTGTATGGCTACACCTTC. It codes for CASSATGLYGYTF.

The genes are TRBV7-9 and TRBJ2-1, with 7 bases lining up with TRBD2. The CDR3 loop spans 12 amino acids. Germline trimming cut 3 bases from V and 10 bases from J; bases unmatched to any gene: 3. From germline, CDR1 is SEHNR and CDR2 FQNEAQ (reference sequence). The DNA for the CDR3 is TGTGCCAGCAGCTTTAGCGGGCGCGAGCAGTTCTTC. It encodes CASSFSGREQFF.

The gene calls are TRBV19 and TRBJ2-3; 7 nucleotides align to TRBD2. Trimming cost V 5 bases and J 4 bases; bases outside gene matches: 6. CDR1 LNHDA and CDR2 SQIVND come from the germline V gene (reference sequence). The CDR3 spans 14 residues. CDR3 DNA: TGTGCCAGTAGTGACGGACTAGTCGCAGATACGCAGTATTTT. Its protein is CASSDGLVADTQYF.

The chain is built from TRBV3-1 (or the pseudogene TRBV3-2) and TRBJ2-7; perhaps TRBD1 as D (6 bases). V shed 6 bases and J shed 1 base, with 7 bases lying between them. The CDR3 extends over 12 amino acids. Germline loops: CDR1 LGHDT, CDR2 YNNKEL (reference sequence). The CDR3 sequence is CASSGQSYEQYF. The CDR3 nucleotides are TGTGCCAGCAGTGGACAGTCCTACGAGCAGTACTTC.

Only a few counts were recorded for this clone. The chain links TRBV6-2 or TRBV6-3 to TRBJ2-3; TRBD2 agrees at 9 bases. Germline CDR1 reads MNHEY; CDR2 reads SVGEGT. V lost 4 bases to trimming and J lost 2 bases; unmatched junction nucleotides: 13. The CDR3 is 18 amino acids. CDR3 sequence (DNA): TGTGCCAGCAGTTCCCTTGGACTAGCGAGCGTAACCACAGATACGCAGTATTTT. Its protein is CASSSLGLASVTTDTQYF.

In this sample, this clone turned up a few times. The chain couples TRBV29-1 to TRBJ2-1; D is possibly TRBD2 (5 bases). V was shortened by 6 bases and J by 0 bases, with 15 bases between the two germline ends. CDR1 and CDR2 (germline): SQVTM, ANQGSEA. The CDR3 extends over 15 amino acids. The CDR3 DNA follows: TGCAGCGTGGACCTAGACGGGATCTCCTACAATGAGCAGTTCTTC. Translation gives CSVDLDGISYNEQFF.

This sequence joins TRBV19 and TRBJ2-7, with a possible D match to TRBD2 (5 bases). The CDR3 is 13 amino acids. V lost 2 bases, J lost 1 base, and 6 bases lay in between. From germline, CDR1 is LNHDA and CDR2 SQIVND (reference sequence). The CDR3 coding sequence is TGTGCCAGTAGTATAACGGGGTCCTACGAGCAGTACTTC. It codes for CASSITGSYEQYF.

V usage is TRBV21-1 and J usage is TRBJ2-7; the table's D call TRBD1 went unverified against the DNA. TRBV21-1 represents a pseudogene. The CDR3 totals 15 residues. CDR3 coding DNA: TGTGCCAGCAGCACCACCACGCATCAGACCTACGAGCAGTACTTC. Its protein is CASSTTTHQTYEQYF.

The chain uses TRBV19 and TRBJ1-5; weak D call: TRBD1 (6 bases). This CDR3 region has 15 residues. V lost 0 bases and J lost 5, with 11 bases in between. Germline V gene lookup returns CDR1 LNHDA and CDR2 SQIVND (reference sequence). Here the CDR3 DNA reads TGTGCCAGTAGTATAGAGTCAGGGGTCCATCAGCCCCAGCATTTT. Translation: CASSIESGVHQPQHF.

This clone was counted a single time. This chain joins TRBV28 and TRBJ1-2; D perhaps matches TRBD1 (6 bases). This CDR3 spans 14 amino acids. The ends were cut back, 3 bases at V and 4 bases at J, with 12 bases in the middle. The germline V gene has CDR1 MDHEN and CDR2 SYDVKM. The DNA for the CDR3 is TGTGCCAGCAGTTTCTCAGACAGGCGCTATGGCTACACCTTC. Translation: CASSFSDRRYGYTF.